A selection of T cell receptor beta chains follows, all from one sample in a study of T cell responses to AZD1222 COVID-19 vaccine. TCRdb's table, derived via immunoSEQ multiplex PCR, lists solely in-frame clones and lacks some. The sample has approximately 130,000 clones, roughly 92% seen once. The material sequenced was peripheral blood, taken on day 0 of AZD1222 vaccination. Receptors originate from an adult in good health. The CDR3 runs from the conserved cysteine through the conserved F or W. D genes are given only for firm matches. Expanded clones are given a class, and other clones once, few, many or no size at all.

d_gene	v_gene	abundance	j_gene	CDR3aa	CDR3nt
TRBD1	TRBV5-5	few	TRBJ2-7	CASSFQGQGWYEQYF	TGTGCCAGCAGCTTTCAGGGACAGGGTTGGTACGAGCAGTACTTC
TRBD1	TRBV12-5	-	TRBJ1-5	CASGLGQTNQPQHF	TGTGCTAGTGGACTGGGACAGACAAATCAGCCCCAGCATTTT
TRBD1	TRBV5-4	-	TRBJ2-7	CASSQGDSANYEQYF	TGTGCCAGCAGCCAGGGGGACAGCGCAAACTACGAGCAGTACTTC
TRBD1	TRBV5-3	-	TRBJ1-5	CARSSRTGDRNQPQHF	TGTGCCAGAAGCTCCCGGACAGGGGACCGCAATCAGCCCCAGCATTTT
TRBD1	TRBV7-8	-	TRBJ1-1	CASSRDSNTEAFF	TGTGCCAGCAGCCGGGACAGCAACACTGAAGCTTTCTTT
-	TRBV5-1	-	TRBJ2-3	CASSLGEYPTDTQYF	TGCGCCAGCAGCTTAGGGGAGTACCCCACAGATACGCAGTATTTT
-	TRBV21-1	-	TRBJ2-2	CASSKSRVAGTGELFF	TGTGCCAGCAGCAAGTCGCGCGTGGCCGGGACCGGGGAGCTGTTTTTT
-	TRBV11-2	once	TRBJ2-1	CASSFLISNEQFF	TGTGCCAGCAGCTTTTTAATATCCAATGAGCAGTTCTTC
-	TRBV25-1	-	TRBJ1-2	CASMPDTPYGYTF	TGTGCCAGCATGCCGGACACTCCCTATGGCTACACCTTC
-	TRBV6-5	-	TRBJ1-1	CASTPWRSTEAFF	TGTGCCAGCACCCCCTGGAGGAGTACTGAAGCTTTCTTT
-	TRBV21-1	-	TRBJ1-6	CASSKGTDNSPLHF	TGTGCCAGCAGCAAAGGAACAGATAATTCACCCCTCCACTTT
-	TRBV6-5	-	TRBJ1-1	CASSWDVGLNTEAFF	TGTGCCAGCAGTTGGGACGTCGGATTGAACACTGAAGCTTTCTTT
-	TRBV5-6	-	TRBJ1-6	CASSLEGPTSSSYNSPLHF	TGTGCCAGCAGCTTGGAGGGGCCGACCTCAAGCTCCTATAATTCACCCCTCCACTTT
-	TRBV18	-	TRBJ2-6	CASSPPGGAGANVLTF	TGTGCCAGCTCACCACCGGGGGGCGCTGGGGCCAACGTCCTGACTTTC
TRBD2	TRBV7-2	-	TRBJ2-5	CASSSSGGEETQYF	TGTGCCAGCAGCTCCAGCGGGGGGGAAGAGACCCAGTACTTC
-	TRBV10-1	-	TRBJ1-1	CASSEARGPGTEAFF	TGCGCCAGCAGTGAGGCCAGGGGTCCGGGCACTGAAGCTTTCTTT
-	TRBV5-4	-	TRBJ1-5	CASSAGANQPQHF	TGTGCCAGCAGCGCGGGAGCTAATCAGCCCCAGCATTTT